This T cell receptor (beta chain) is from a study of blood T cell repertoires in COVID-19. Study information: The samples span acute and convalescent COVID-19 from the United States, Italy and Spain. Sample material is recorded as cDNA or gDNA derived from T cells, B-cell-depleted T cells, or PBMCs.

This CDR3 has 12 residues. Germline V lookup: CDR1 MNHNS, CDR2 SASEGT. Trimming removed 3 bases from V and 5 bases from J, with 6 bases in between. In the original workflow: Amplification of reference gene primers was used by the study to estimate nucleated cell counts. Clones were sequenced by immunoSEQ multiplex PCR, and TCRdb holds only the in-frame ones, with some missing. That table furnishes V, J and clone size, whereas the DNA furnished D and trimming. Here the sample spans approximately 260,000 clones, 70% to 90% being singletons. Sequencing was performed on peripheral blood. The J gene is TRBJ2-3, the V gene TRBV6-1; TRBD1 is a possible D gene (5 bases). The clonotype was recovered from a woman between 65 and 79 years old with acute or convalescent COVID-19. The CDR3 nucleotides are TGTGCCAGCAGTGAGACAGTAGATACGCAGTATTTT. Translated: CASSETVDTQYF.